A single sample gave rise to the 10 T cell receptor beta chains below, sequenced in a study of lymphopenia after photon versus proton radiotherapy. Sequencing used immunoSEQ multiplex PCR; TCRdb keeps in-frame clones, though not all of them. The sample records about 160,000 clones, roughly nine tenths being singletons. The sample was peripheral blood, taken from a patient treated with photon-based radiotherapy. The receptors here all came from a man aged 45-65 years with gastric cancer.

V gene TRBV28 combines with J gene TRBJ2-3; maybe TRBD2 (5 bases). Looked up from germline, CDR1 is MDHEN and CDR2 is SYDVKM. The germline V and J ends were trimmed by 6 bases and 0 bases, with 7 bases remaining between them. The CDR3 has 13 residues. The CDR3 bases are TGTGCCAGCAGCGGGGAAAGCACAGATACGCAGTATTTT. Protein sequence: CASSGESTDTQYF. The whole variable domain, filled in from reference TRBV28 and TRBJ2-3, reads DVKVTQSSRYLVKRTGEKVFLECVQDMDHENMFWYRQDPGLGLRLIYFSYDVKMKEKGDIPEGYSVSREKKERFSLILESASTNQTSMYLCASSGESTDTQYFGPGTRLTVL.

The chain joins TRBV6-1 to TRBJ1-5; D call uncertain. Germline CDR1 and CDR2: MNHNS and SASEGT. V was clipped by 5 bases and J by 5 bases, with 10 bases between them. There are 13 residues in the CDR3. The DNA of the CDR3 is TGTGCCAGCAGTAGAGAAGCTGATCAGCCCCAGCATTTT. It is translated as CASSREADQPQHF.

The genes are TRBV6-5 and TRBJ2-2, with D perhaps matching TRBD1 or TRBD2 (5 bases each). V was pared by 8 bases and J by 6 bases, with 19 bases between. Germline CDR1 reads MNHEY; CDR2 reads SVGAGI. CDR3 length: 15 residues. The CDR3 region is CASRPSWGSAGELFF. DNA of the CDR3: TGTGCCAGCCGCCCTAGCTGGGGGAGTGCCGGGGAGCTGTTTTTT.

This chain joins TRBV2 and TRBJ1-2, with D uncertain. The CDR3 loop spans 15 amino acids. The germline CDR1 and CDR2 sequences are SNHLY and FYNNEI. V gave up 4 bases and J gave up 3 bases, with 15 bases separating them. CDR3 in DNA: TGTGCCAGCAGTGCCCCCGTGGGAGGCGACTATGGCTACACCTTC. Its translation: CASSAPVGGDYGYTF.

This chain connects TRBV2 to TRBJ2-5, with a tentative D call TRBD1 (5 bases). The V end was cut by 6 bases, the J end by 5 bases, with 13 bases between. CDR3 length: 13 residues. Looked up from germline, CDR1 is SNHLY and CDR2 is FYNNEI. CDR3 region: CASRARVGETQYF. The DNA of the CDR3 is TGTGCCAGCAGGGCCAGGGTAGGGGAGACCCAGTACTTC.

The chain carries TRBV19 and TRBJ2-1, with TRBD1 matching over 8 bases. The V gene end was trimmed by 6 bases and the J gene end by 4 bases; junction bases not matched to a gene: 2. This CDR3 has 13 amino acids. Germline V gene lookup returns CDR1 LNHDA and CDR2 SQIVND (reference sequence). In DNA form, the CDR3 reads TGTGCCAGTAGGCGGGACAGGTACAATGAGCAGTTCTTC. Translation: CASRRDRYNEQFF.

This clone was seen a single time. The V call is TRBV30, the J call TRBJ1-1; 7 bases are shared with TRBD1. This CDR3 is built from 13 residues. Trimming took 3 bases from V and 5 from J; bases not matched to a gene: 6. Germline V CDR1 and CDR2: GTSNPN, SVGIG (reference sequence). CDR3: CAWSSLRGTEAFF. As DNA, the CDR3 is TGTGCCTGGAGCTCTCTCAGGGGGACTGAAGCTTTCTTT.

This chain uses TRBV19 with TRBJ1-5; D ambiguous. The germline CDR1 and CDR2 sequences are LNHDA and SQIVND (reference sequence). The CDR3 has 15 amino acids. Trimming shortened V by 7 bases and J by 5 bases, and 18 bases separated the two germline ends. The CDR3: CASTAQREGYQPQHF. CDR3 DNA sequence: TGTGCCAGTACCGCTCAAAGGGAGGGCTATCAGCCCCAGCATTTT.

V usage is TRBV7-9 and J usage is TRBJ2-5; unclear D gene. The germline V and J ends were trimmed by 3 bases and 3 bases, with 8 bases remaining between them. This CDR3 comprises 13 residues. Germline V gene data show CDR1 as SEHNR and CDR2 as FQNEAQ (reference sequence). The CDR3 reads CASSLPNEETQYF. The CDR3, as DNA: TGTGCCAGCAGCTTGCCCAACGAAGAGACCCAGTACTTC.

The chain combines TRBV7-2 with TRBJ1-4, with D unresolved. V lost 1 base, J lost 6 bases, and 6 bases lay in between. From germline, CDR1 is SGHTA and CDR2 FQGNSA. CDR3 size: 13 residues. Here the CDR3 DNA reads TGTGCCAGCAGCTTAGTGGCAGATGAAAAACTGTTTTTT. Protein: CASSLVADEKLFF.